This T cell receptor beta chain was documented in a study of T cell repertoires in cytomegalovirus infection. Whole-study context: In public TCR beta signatures, there were indications of both CMV infection and matching HLA type.

MiXCR, run by TCRdb on the reads, gives a single entry per CDR3 protein. Of approximately 250,000 distinct CDR3 sequences in the sample, over 20% were seen once. Remarks on this clonotype: Antigen specificity is unknown.

Broader study findings: The ex vivo response was dominated by HLA-C-restricted CMV-specific TCR beta clonotypes. There were carriers of CMV plus the relevant HLA, and cumulative public TCR beta family frequency identified them.

This CDR3 comprises 15 residues. The ends lost 1 base at V and 2 bases at J; junction bases unmatched: 3. The germline CDR1 and CDR2 sequences are SQVTM and ANQGSEA. The specimen was CD8+ T cells from PBMCs. The clonotype originates from a human donor in good health (CMV status not recorded). Some clones in this sample may be carry-over from other donors' samples. The chain has TRBV29-1 and TRBJ2-1; 9 bases align to TRBD1. CDR3 sequence reads: CSVEGTGETYNEQFF. CDR3 nucleotide sequence: TGCAGCGTTGAAGGGACAGGGGAAACCTACAATGAGCAGTTCTTC.